The 24 T cell receptor beta chains presented below share a single source sample, sequenced in a study of T cells after yellow fever vaccination. Using its own MiXCR run on the 5' RACE reads, TCRdb lists one record per CDR3 protein. The data contain about 150,000 distinct CDR3 sequences, 6.6% of them singletons. This specimen consisted of CD4+ T cells sorted from PBMCs, obtained 10 days after the yellow fever booster vaccination. These receptors were obtained from a man younger than 45 who received the YFV17D yellow fever vaccine.

This clonotype was seen many times. This chain links TRBV5-1 with TRBJ2-1; 7 nucleotides align to TRBD2. V shed 6 bases, J shed 1 base, and the junction held 7 bases outside the gene matches. Germline values: CDR1 SGHRS, CDR2 YFSETQ. There are 15 residues in the CDR3. CDR3 DNA sequence: TGCGCCAGCAACATGGGAGGGCAATCCTACAATGAGCAGTTCTTC. Its translation: CASNMGGQSYNEQFF.

This clonotype was observed many times. The chain's CDR3 is CSVDDTDTQYF. The CDR3 region has the DNA TGCAGCGTTGACGACACAGATACGCAGTATTTT. The chain is built from TRBV29-1 and TRBJ2-3; the D is unclear. Germline V gives CDR1 SQVTM, CDR2 ANQGSEA. The CDR3 is 11 residues long. Trimming stripped 3 bases from V and 2 bases from J, with 3 bases between.

The table lists this clonotype with many counts. The rearrangement links TRBV7-6 to TRBJ2-7; D unclear. V was shortened by 7 bases and J by 1 base, with 11 bases between the two germline ends. There are 13 residues in the CDR3. Per germline, CDR1 SGHVS and CDR2 FNYEAQ. The CDR3 DNA reads as TGTGCCAGCAAGCGAGCCGCGTCCTACGAGCAGTACTTC. Its translation is CASKRAASYEQYF.

The J gene is TRBJ1-2, the V gene TRBV27; a weak D match, TRBD1 (6 bases). The CDR3 loop spans 15 amino acids. V was cut by 6 bases and J by 4 bases, with 18 bases left in between. Germline assignment: CDR1 MNHEY and CDR2 SMNVEV (reference sequence). The CDR3 is CASRPGGTTRYGYTF. As DNA, the CDR3 is TGTGCCAGCAGGCCCGGTGGGACAACCCGCTATGGCTACACCTTC.

This clonotype was counted ten times or more. CDR3 nucleotide sequence: TGTGCCAGCAGGAGGGCCGGATCGCGGCAGTACTTC. This translates into CASRRAGSRQYF. The chain is built from TRBV25-1 and TRBJ2-7, with TRBD2 as a possible D gene (5 bases). V lost 6 bases to trimming and J lost 9 bases, with 15 bases between them. Per germline, CDR1 MGHDK and CDR2 SYGVNS. The CDR3 length is 12 residues.

This clonotype occurred many times. The gene calls are TRBV24-1 and TRBJ1-1, with 7 bases lining up with TRBD1. The germline CDR1 and CDR2 sequences are KGHDR and SFDVKD. This CDR3 is built from 13 residues. V shed 7 bases and J 5 bases; nucleotides not matched to a gene: 6. The CDR3 here is CATSRGAWTEAFF. Written as DNA, the CDR3 is TGTGCCACCAGCAGGGGGGCATGGACTGAAGCTTTCTTT.

This clonotype was recorded many times. The CDR3 here is CASSLPQGNNEQYF. For the CDR3, the DNA is TGTGCCAGCAGCCTTCCCCAGGGGAACAACGAGCAGTACTTC. The chain combines TRBV12-3 or TRBV12-4 with TRBJ2-7, with a possible D match to TRBD1 (6 bases). The CDR3 contains 14 residues. Deletions cut 6 bases from V and 5 bases from J, with 17 bases between.

This clonotype was seen repeatedly, ten times or more. This chain links TRBV6-2 or TRBV6-3 with TRBJ2-5; 14 bases are a match to TRBD2. The CDR3 is made up of 15 amino acids. V was pared by 6 bases and J by 8 bases, with 8 bases of the junction left unmatched. Germline-derived CDR1 and CDR2 are MNHEY and SVGEGT. The CDR3 sequence is CASSHGTSGRGTQYF. The CDR3 DNA is TGTGCCAGCAGCCACGGGACTAGCGGGAGAGGTACCCAGTACTTC.

This clonotype was picked up many times. V is TRBV29-1 and J is TRBJ1-2; no clear D gene. Germline V lookup: CDR1 SQVTM, CDR2 ANQGSEA. Trimming shortened V by 8 bases and J by 1 base, and 8 bases separated the two germline ends. This CDR3 is built from 11 residues. CDR3 nucleotide sequence: TGCAGCACACAGCATAACTATGGCTACACCTTC. This sequence encodes CSTQHNYGYTF.

The gene calls are TRBV6-2 or TRBV6-3 and TRBJ2-6; D gene uncertain. The V and J ends lost 4 bases and 0 bases respectively, with 19 bases between them. CDR1 MNHEY and CDR2 SVGEGT come from the germline V gene. This CDR3 has 19 residues. CDR3 sequence: CASSSGLGPLSSGANVLTF. The CDR3 DNA follows: TGTGCCAGCAGTTCCGGGTTAGGACCGCTTAGCTCTGGGGCCAACGTCCTGACTTTC.

This clonotype was seen at least ten times. The chain employs TRBV7-3 and TRBJ2-3, with D maybe TRBD2 (5 bases). CDR3 length: 12 amino acids. In germline, CDR1 is SGHTA, CDR2 FQGTGA. The V gene lost 4 bases and the J gene lost 5 bases, with 7 bases spanning the gap. The CDR3 loop reads CASSSAGDTQYF. In DNA form, the CDR3 reads TGTGCCAGCAGCTCGGCGGGAGATACGCAGTATTTT. Using reference TRBV7-3 and TRBJ2-3 for the parts outside the CDR3, the full variable domain is GAGVSQTPSNKVTEKGKYVELRCDPISGHTALYWYRQSLGQGPEFLIYFQGTGAADDSGLPNDRFFAVRPEGSVSTLKIQRTERGDSAVYLCASSSAGDTQYFGPGTRLTVL.

J is TRBJ2-3 and V is TRBV19; tentative D call: TRBD2 (6 bases). CDR1 and CDR2 (germline): LNHDA, SQIVND (reference sequence). V was cut by 6 bases and J by 4 bases, with 14 bases left in between. The CDR3 contains 14 residues. The CDR3 loop is CASRAAGISDTQYF. The CDR3 DNA follows: TGTGCCAGTAGGGCGGCGGGAATCTCAGATACGCAGTATTTT.

Ten or more counts support this clonotype. V usage is TRBV6-5 and J usage is TRBJ2-7; 8 bases line up with TRBD1. Trimming cost V 5 bases and J 0 bases; bases outside gene matches: 6. CDR3 size: 15 residues. Looked up from germline, CDR1 is MNHEY and CDR2 is SVGAGI. The CDR3 loop reads CASSTGTGSSYEQYF. In nucleotides, the CDR3 is TGTGCCAGCAGTACCGGGACAGGCTCCTCCTACGAGCAGTACTTC.

This clonotype was observed a handful of times. The chain recombines TRBV5-4 with TRBJ2-6, with 9 bases that match TRBD1. The germline gives CDR1 SGHNT, CDR2 YYREEE (reference sequence). CDR3 length: 16 amino acids. Trimming at V came to 6 bases and at J to 0 bases, leaving 4 bases not matched to a gene. CDR3 amino acids: CASTTGGSSGANVLTF. In DNA form, the CDR3 reads TGTGCCAGCACCACAGGGGGCAGCTCTGGGGCCAACGTCCTGACTTTC.

Remarks on this clonotype: One base away lies a much larger clone, so this may be a sequencing read error. This chain connects TRBV20-1 to TRBJ2-1; 10 bases fit TRBD2. This CDR3 comprises 16 residues. The germline gives CDR1 DFQATT, CDR2 SNEGSKA (reference sequence). The CDR3 nucleotides are TGCACTGCTAGAGCGATAGCGGGAGGCCCCTACAATGAGCAGTTCTTC. Translated, it gives CTARAIAGGPYNEQFF.

CDR3 bases: TGTGCCACCAGTGACTCAGGAACAAGCACAGATACGCAGTATTTT. Its translation: CATSDSGTSTDTQYF. This chain uses TRBV24-1 with TRBJ2-3; D call uncertain. V was trimmed by 4 bases and J by 0 bases, leaving 10 bases between them. The CDR3 covers 15 residues. The germline CDR1 and CDR2 sequences are KGHDR and SFDVKD.

The chain is built from TRBV15 and TRBJ2-7; no clear D gene. V lost 2 bases, J lost 9 bases, and 14 bases lay in between. Germline lookup yields CDR1 LNHNV and CDR2 YYDKDF (reference sequence). The CDR3 runs 13 residues. In nucleotides, the CDR3 is TGTGCCACCAGCAGATCCGAACCCCGGATGCAGTACTTC. Translated: CATSRSEPRMQYF.

This chain connects TRBV7-9 to TRBJ2-2; no clear D. With 7 bases removed from V and 5 bases from J, the gap between germline ends came to 11 bases. Germline V CDR1 and CDR2: SEHNR, FQNEAQ (reference sequence). The CDR3 has 13 amino acids. CDR3 amino acids: CASTNVGTGELFF. The CDR3 DNA reads TGTGCCAGCACCAATGTGGGGACCGGGGAGCTGTTTTTT.

This clonotype appeared a few times. Here the CDR3 DNA reads TGCAGTGCTAGGGGGGGACTTAGCAATCAGCCCCAGCATTTT. It encodes CSARGGLSNQPQHF. V and J are TRBV20-1 and TRBJ1-5, with D maybe TRBD1 (5 bases). The CDR3 loop spans 14 amino acids. With 3 bases removed from V and 0 bases from J, the gap between germline ends came to 9 bases. Per the germline V gene, CDR1 is DFQATT and CDR2 is SNEGSKA (reference sequence).

This clonotype was detected ten times or more. The chain has TRBV18 and TRBJ2-1; D perhaps matches TRBD1 (6 bases). The ends were cut back, 6 bases at V and 4 bases at J, with 16 bases in the middle. Germline V gives CDR1 KGHSH, CDR2 LQKENI. The CDR3 sequence is 15 residues long. This chain's CDR3 is CASSPGLGTYNEQFF. In nucleotides, the CDR3 is TGTGCCAGCTCCCCGGGCCTGGGGACATACAATGAGCAGTTCTTC.

The chain links TRBV5-4 to TRBJ2-1, with 9 bases matching TRBD2. In germline, CDR1 is SGHNT, CDR2 YYREEE (reference sequence). V lost 4 bases and J lost 1; bases outside the gene matches: 6. This CDR3 spans 16 amino acids. The CDR3 region has the DNA TGTGCCAGCAGCAGGGATGGACTAGCGTCCTACAATGAGCAGTTCTTC. It codes for CASSRDGLASYNEQFF.

The chain combines TRBV5-4 with TRBJ2-3; possibly TRBD2 for D (5 bases). In germline, CDR1 is SGHNT, CDR2 YYREEE (reference sequence). The CDR3 has 14 amino acids. Trimming took off 0 bases at V and 4 bases at J, with 9 bases between the two ends. The CDR3 region is CASSLVGEADTQYF. The DNA for the CDR3 is TGTGCCAGCAGCTTGGTCGGGGAAGCAGATACGCAGTATTTT. Together with reference TRBV5-4 and TRBJ2-3, the CDR3 gives the full variable domain: ETGVTQSPTHLIKTRGQQVTLRCSSQSGHNTVSWYQQALGQGPQFIFQYYREEENGRGNFPPRFSGLQFPNYSSELNVNALELDDSALYLCASSLVGEADTQYFGPGTRLTVL.

At least ten counts were recorded for this clonotype. The CDR3 spells CASSKGSGEGETQYF. The CDR3 nucleotides are TGTGCCAGCAGCAAAGGGTCAGGGGAGGGGGAGACCCAGTACTTC. V usage is TRBV21-1 and J usage is TRBJ2-5; the table names TRBD2, a call not compared with the DNA. TRBV21-1 is assigned pseudogene status. The CDR3 consists of 15 residues.

This clonotype occurred a few times. This chain links TRBV5-1 with TRBJ2-3; 7 bases agree with TRBD2. There are 16 residues in the CDR3. The junction had 15 bases not matched to a gene; V was cut back by 7 bases and J by 4 bases. Germline CDR1 and CDR2: SGHRS and YFSETQ. The CDR3 reads CASRRGDQKPPDTQYF. As DNA, the CDR3 is TGCGCCAGCCGTCGGGGGGATCAAAAACCCCCAGATACGCAGTATTTT.